The 2 T cell receptor beta chains in this list originate from one sample, sequenced in a study of blood T cell repertoires in COVID-19. The assay was immunoSEQ multiplex PCR, and TCRdb's table has in-frame clones only and misses some. This table has approximately 350,000 clones, more than 75% appearing once. The specimen was peripheral blood. All receptors come from a woman in her forties or fifties with COVID-19, enrolled during active disease.

The chain uses TRBV4-3 and TRBJ1-4; 12 positions match TRBD1. The J segment lost 7 bases and the V segment lost 3 bases, leaving 12 bases of the junction unmatched. The germline CDR1 and CDR2 sequences are LGHNA and YSLEER. The CDR3 has 18 amino acids. Here the CDR3 DNA reads TGCGCCAGCAGCCAGTTGAAGGGACAGGGGGCGCTGGGTGAAAAACTGTTTTTT. Residues: CASSQLKGQGALGEKLFF.

The chain recombines TRBV14 with TRBJ1-1; tentative D call: TRBD1 (5 bases). The V gene lost 4 bases and the J gene lost 4 bases, with 16 bases spanning the gap. The germline CDR1 and CDR2 sequences are SGHDN and FVKESK. The CDR3 consists of 15 residues. Written as DNA, the CDR3 is TGTGCCAGCAGCCCCGAGGTAGGGGCCGGCACTGAAGCTTTCTTT. Translated, it gives CASSPEVGAGTEAFF.